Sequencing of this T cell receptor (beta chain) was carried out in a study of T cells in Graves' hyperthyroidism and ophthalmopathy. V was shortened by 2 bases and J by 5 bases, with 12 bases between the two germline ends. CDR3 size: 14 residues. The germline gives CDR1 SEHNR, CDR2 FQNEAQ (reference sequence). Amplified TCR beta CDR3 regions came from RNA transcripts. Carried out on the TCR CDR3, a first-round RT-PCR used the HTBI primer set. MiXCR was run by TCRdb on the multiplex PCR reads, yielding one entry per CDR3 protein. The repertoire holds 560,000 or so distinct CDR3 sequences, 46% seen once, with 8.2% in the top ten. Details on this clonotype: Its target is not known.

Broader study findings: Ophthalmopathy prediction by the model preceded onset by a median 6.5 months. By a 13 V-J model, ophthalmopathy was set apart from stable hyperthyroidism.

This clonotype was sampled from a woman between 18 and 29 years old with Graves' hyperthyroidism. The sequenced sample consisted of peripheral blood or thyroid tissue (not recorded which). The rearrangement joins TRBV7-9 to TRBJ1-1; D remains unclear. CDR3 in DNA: TGTGCCAGCAGCTTATACAACAGTAAAACTGAAGCTTTCTTT. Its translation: CASSLYNSKTEAFF.